This T cell receptor beta chain came from a study of cytomegalovirus exposure and HLA in healthy donors (dated by TCRdb to the late 2010s). The study in broad terms: According to a later analysis, one platform produced both the 110 or so validation repertoires and the 550 to 800 repertoires of the first cohort. A separate validation cohort of over 95 different subjects was used in addition to the roughly 720-subject first cohort. The study combined high-throughput TCR immunosequencing, statistical association of individual TCRs with disease status, and machine learning to predict cytomegalovirus infection status. The study aimed to test whether signatures of past pathogen exposure could be identified by cataloging public T cell receptors. General study outcomes and caveats: A later analysis found that TCRs clustered in the first cohort also tended to co-occur in the 120 validation repertoires, with approximately 94% of cluster scores above 0. In both the original and validation cohorts, the classifier was reported to diagnose cytomegalovirus status with high specificity and sensitivity. In vitro tests confirmed that a few of the cytomegalovirus-associated TCR beta chains recognize cytomegalovirus antigens. Most TCR sequences were seen in very few donors, while some public TCRs were found in many individuals. The authors suggested that the approach could potentially be generalized to other disease states and immunological phenotypes. A total of fewer than 200 TCR beta chains were listed by the study as associated with cytomegalovirus. All 110 or so repertoires were used to score co-occurrence in the validation cohort in a later analysis, because that analysis had no HLA typing for the cohort.

There are a few counts of this clone. The clone's antigen remains unknown. No qualities accompany the bases; no much larger clone lies one base away. The donors were included in the validation cohort of some 110 subjects, a group kept apart from the approximately 700-subject first cohort. The protocol used for the library was the immunoSEQ multiplex PCR assay. The published analysis was carried out like this. A statistical classification framework was built for diagnosing cytomegalovirus status from the catalog of TCR beta chain sequences. Drawn from immuneACCESS, this table holds only the in-frame rearrangements with V and J called that TCRdb kept. Clones are partly lost; checked studies trace under half to an unresolved V gene and leave the rest unexplained. The V and J calls and clone size were taken over from that table, and D and trimming were inferred from the DNA. In all, the sample holds some 98,000 clones, and roughly 89% of those were seen once. The ten top clones hold roughly 3.7% of the sample.

From the cysteine up to the phenylalanine, the CDR3 has a length of 14 residues. Kept here is only the CDR3 DNA, which spans 42 bases and is read in frame from base 1. The V and J ends are trimmed by 8 bases and 3 bases, leaving 16 bases between them. The germline V gene provides CDR1 MDHEN and CDR2 SYDVKM. The specimen sequenced was PBMCs. The receptor's source is a woman in her thirties in good health and CMV-seronegative. Here the chain combines TRBV28 and TRBJ1-2; the D gene is not confidently resolved. The CDR3 reads CASSVSQSHYGYTF. The nucleotides are TGTGCCAGCTCCGTCTCACAGAGCCACTATGGCTACACCTTC.